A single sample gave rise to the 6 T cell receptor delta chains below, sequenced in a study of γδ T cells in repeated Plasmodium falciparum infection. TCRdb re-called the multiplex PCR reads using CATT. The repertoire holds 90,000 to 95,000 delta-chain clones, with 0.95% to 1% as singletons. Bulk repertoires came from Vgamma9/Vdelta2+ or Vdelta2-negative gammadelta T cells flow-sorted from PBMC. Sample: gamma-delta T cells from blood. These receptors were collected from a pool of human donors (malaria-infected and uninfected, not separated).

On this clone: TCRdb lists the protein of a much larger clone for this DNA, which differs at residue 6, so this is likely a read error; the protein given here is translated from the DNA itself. CDR3 in amino acids: CALSRGWGAQLFF. The CDR3 nucleotides read TGTGCTCTTTCAAGGGGCTGGGGGGCACAACTCTTCTTT. J is TRDJ2 and V is TRDV1, with 7 bases that match TRDD3. TCRdb does not report a J gene; here it was assigned by matching the DNA to germline references. V was pared by 8 bases and J by 8 bases, with 8 bases of the junction left unmatched. The CDR3 is made up of 13 amino acids. CDR1 and CDR2 (germline): TSWWSYY, QGS.

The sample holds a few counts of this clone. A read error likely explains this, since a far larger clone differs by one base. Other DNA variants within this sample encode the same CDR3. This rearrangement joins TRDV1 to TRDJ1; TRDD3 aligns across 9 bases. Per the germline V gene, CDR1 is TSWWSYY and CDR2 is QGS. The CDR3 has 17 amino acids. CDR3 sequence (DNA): TGTGCCCTTGAGAAGTCTGGGGGATTCCGATACACCGATAAACTCATCTTT. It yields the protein CALEKSGGFRYTDKLIF.

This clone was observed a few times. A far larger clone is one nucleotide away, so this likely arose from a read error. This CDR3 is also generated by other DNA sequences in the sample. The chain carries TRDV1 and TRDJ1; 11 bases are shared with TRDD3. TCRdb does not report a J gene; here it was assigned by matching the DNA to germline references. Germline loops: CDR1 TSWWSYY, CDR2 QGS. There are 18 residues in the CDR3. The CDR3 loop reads CALWEPGLLGDKTDKLIF. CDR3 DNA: TGTGCCCTTTGGGAACCCGGCTTACTGGGGGATAAAACCGATAAACTCATCTTT.

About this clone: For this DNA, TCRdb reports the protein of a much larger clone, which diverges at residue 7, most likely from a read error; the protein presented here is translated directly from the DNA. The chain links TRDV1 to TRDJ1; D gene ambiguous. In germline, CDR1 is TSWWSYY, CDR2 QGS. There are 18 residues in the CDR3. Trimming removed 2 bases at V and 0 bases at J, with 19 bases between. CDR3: CALGEAPGVERHTDKLIF. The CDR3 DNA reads TGTGCTCTTGGGGAAGCCCCAGGGGTGGAGAGACACACCGATAAACTCATCTTT.

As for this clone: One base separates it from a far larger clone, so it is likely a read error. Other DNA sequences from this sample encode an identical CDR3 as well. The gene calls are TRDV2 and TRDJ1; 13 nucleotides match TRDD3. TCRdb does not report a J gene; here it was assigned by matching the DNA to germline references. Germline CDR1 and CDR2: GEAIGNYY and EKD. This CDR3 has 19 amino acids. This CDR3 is CACTIPGDWTTGGYGKLIF. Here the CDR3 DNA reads TGCGCCTGTACAATCCCCGGGGACTGGACAACTGGGGGATACGGTAAACTCATCTTT.

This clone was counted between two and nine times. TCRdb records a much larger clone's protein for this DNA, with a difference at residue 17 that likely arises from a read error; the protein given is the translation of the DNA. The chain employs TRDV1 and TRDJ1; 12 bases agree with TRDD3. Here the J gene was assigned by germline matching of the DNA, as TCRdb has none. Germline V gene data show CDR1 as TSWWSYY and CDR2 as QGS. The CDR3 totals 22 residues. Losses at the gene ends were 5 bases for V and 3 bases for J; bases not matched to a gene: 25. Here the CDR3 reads CALGKIPKDKILGDTRADKLIF. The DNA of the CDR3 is TGTGCTCTTGGGAAGATCCCCAAGGACAAAATTCTGGGGGATACGCGCGCCGATAAACTCATCTTT.